These 10 T cell receptor beta chains were sequenced from one sample in a study of siplizumab effects on memory and regulatory T cells. TCRdb keeps only in-frame clones here, not all; method: immunoSEQ multiplex PCR. Found here are roughly 100,000 clones, about 90% of them singletons; the top ten hold about 1.1%. The sample was CD4+ T cells sorted from blood. Every receptor here comes from a human donor in good health.

This chain links TRBV25-1 with TRBJ2-1; 8 bases map to TRBD1. CDR3 length: 16 residues. The V gene end was trimmed by 2 bases and the J gene end by 4 bases; junction bases not matched to a gene: 7. CDR1 and CDR2 from the germline V gene are MGHDK and SYGVNS. The CDR3 here is CASSEPGTGRYNEQFF. The CDR3 nucleotides are TGTGCCAGCAGTGAACCCGGGACAGGTCGTTACAATGAGCAGTTCTTC. The full variable domain, rest sourced from reference TRBV25-1 and TRBJ2-1, is EADIYQTPRYLVIGTGKKITLECSQTMGHDKMYWYQQDPGMELHLIHYSYGVNSTEKGDLSSESTVSRIRTEHFPLTLESARPSHTSQYLCASSEPGTGRYNEQFFGPGTRLTVL.

The chain recombines TRBV5-6 with TRBJ2-1; D is uncertain. The CDR3 has 15 residues. Per germline, CDR1 SGHDT and CDR2 YYEEEE. Trimming stripped 4 bases from V and 2 bases from J, with 13 bases between. CDR3 sequence reads: CASSPGRLTYNEQFF. In DNA, the CDR3 is TGTGCCAGCAGCCCGGGCAGGTTAACCTACAATGAGCAGTTCTTC.

The rearrangement uses TRBV30 and TRBJ1-4; no definite D call. Per germline, CDR1 GTSNPN and CDR2 SVGIG (reference sequence). Trimming removed 0 bases from V and 6 bases from J, with 11 bases in between. The CDR3 covers 14 residues. The CDR3, as DNA: TGTGCCTGGAGTGTACGGACGTCTGATGAAAAACTGTTTTTT. Translation: CAWSVRTSDEKLFF.

This clone was observed a single time. This chain connects TRBV4-2 to TRBJ1-1; D is unresolved. The CDR3 is made up of 15 amino acids. Germline V lookup: CDR1 LGHNA, CDR2 YNFKEQ. The V end lost 0 bases, the J end lost 3 bases, and 11 bases lay between the germline ends. CDR3: CASSQEWGVDTEAFF. The CDR3 coding sequence is TGTGCCAGCAGCCAAGAATGGGGTGTGGACACTGAAGCTTTCTTT.

V and J are TRBV5-4 and TRBJ2-3; TRBD1 matches 7 bases. Germline V gene sequence: CDR1 SGHNT, CDR2 YYREEE (reference sequence). Unmatched junction bases numbered 7, after V lost 6 bases and J lost 0 bases. The CDR3 runs to 15 residues. CDR3: CASISRDSSTDTQYF. CDR3 nucleotide sequence: TGTGCCAGCATCTCGAGGGACAGTAGCACAGATACGCAGTATTTT.

This chain links TRBV27 with TRBJ2-3, with TRBD2 matching 7 bases. Germline V gene lookup returns CDR1 MNHEY and CDR2 SMNVEV (reference sequence). The CDR3 totals 15 residues. The V and J ends lost 2 bases and 2 bases, in that order; junction bases with no gene match: 4. CDR3 region: CASSLNAGATDTQYF. CDR3 nucleotides: TGTGCCAGCAGTTTAAATGCGGGAGCCACAGATACGCAGTATTTT.

This clone was seen a few times. The genes are TRBV7-2 and TRBJ1-3; 9 bases fit TRBD1. J was trimmed by 7 bases and V by 3 bases; bases with no gene match: 13. The germline V gene encodes CDR1 SGHTA and CDR2 FQGNSA. The CDR3 has 17 amino acids. The CDR3 coding sequence is TGTGCCAGCAGCTTGTACCCTACAGGGGGCTTCGGGAACACCATATATTTT. Its translation is CASSLYPTGGFGNTIYF.

J is TRBJ2-3 and V is TRBV28, with TRBD1 as a possible D gene (6 bases). CDR1 MDHEN and CDR2 SYDVKM come from the germline V gene. The V end was cut by 6 bases, the J end by 1 base, with 11 bases between. This CDR3 has 14 amino acids. The CDR3 DNA reads TGTGCCAGCAGCTTCAGGGGTGGCACAGATACGCAGTATTTT. It encodes CASSFRGGTDTQYF.

J is TRBJ2-1 and V is TRBV25-1; 11 bases line up with TRBD2. J gave up 3 bases and V 6 bases, and 4 bases lay outside the gene matches. Looked up from germline, CDR1 is MGHDK and CDR2 is SYGVNS. CDR3 length equals 15 residues. The CDR3 protein is CASSLAGGYYNEQFF. CDR3 in DNA: TGTGCCAGCAGCCTAGCGGGAGGTTACTACAATGAGCAGTTCTTC.

V is TRBV6-5 and J is TRBJ1-1; D gene unclear. CDR3 size: 13 residues. V lost 8 bases to trimming and J lost 0 bases, with 10 bases between them. Per the germline V gene, CDR1 is MNHEY and CDR2 is SVGAGI. The CDR3 region has the DNA TGTGCCAGCGGACGGTCCATGAACACTGAAGCTTTCTTT. The encoded protein is CASGRSMNTEAFF.